This T cell receptor beta chain is drawn from a study of blood T cell repertoires in COVID-19. Turning to the study itself: Sample material is recorded as cDNA or gDNA derived from T cells, B-cell-depleted T cells, or PBMCs.

Sequencing used immunoSEQ multiplex PCR; TCRdb keeps in-frame clones, though not all of them. The sample gives around 100,000 clones, roughly 87% of which show up once; approximately 7% is in the top ten. Trimming pared 7 bases from V and 1 base from J, leaving 9 bases between. The CDR3 is 12 amino acids. In germline, CDR1 is SGDLS, CDR2 YYNGEE. This clone turned up a few times. Sequencing used peripheral blood. The chain employs TRBV9 and TRBJ2-7, with D perhaps TRBD2 (6 bases). The sequence was obtained from a young man in a cohort sampled during active COVID-19. The CDR3 here is CASGGYSYEQYF. In DNA form, the CDR3 reads TGTGCCAGCGGGGGGTATTCCTACGAGCAGTACTTC.